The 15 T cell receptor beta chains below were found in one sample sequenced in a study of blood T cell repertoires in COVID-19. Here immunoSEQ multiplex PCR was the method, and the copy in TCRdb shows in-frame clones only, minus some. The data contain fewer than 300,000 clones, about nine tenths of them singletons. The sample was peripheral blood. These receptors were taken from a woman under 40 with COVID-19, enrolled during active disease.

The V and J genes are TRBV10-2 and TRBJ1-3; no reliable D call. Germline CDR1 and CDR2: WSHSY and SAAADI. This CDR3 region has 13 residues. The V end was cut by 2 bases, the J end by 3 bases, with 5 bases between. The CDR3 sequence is CASSEISGNTIYF. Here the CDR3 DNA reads TGCGCCAGCAGTGAGATTAGTGGAAACACCATATATTTT.

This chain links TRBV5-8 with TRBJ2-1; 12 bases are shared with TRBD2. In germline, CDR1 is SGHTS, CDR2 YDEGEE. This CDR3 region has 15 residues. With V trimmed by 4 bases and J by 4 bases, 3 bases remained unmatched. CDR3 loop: CASSRTSGVYNEQFF. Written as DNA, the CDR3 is TGTGCCAGCAGCCGGACTAGCGGGGTGTACAATGAGCAGTTCTTC.

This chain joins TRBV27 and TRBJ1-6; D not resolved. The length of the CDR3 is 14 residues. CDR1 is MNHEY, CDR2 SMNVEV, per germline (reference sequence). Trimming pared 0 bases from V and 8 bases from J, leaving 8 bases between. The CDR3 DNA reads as TGTGCCAGCAGTTTATCAGGAGTCTATTCACCCCTCCACTTT. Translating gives CASSLSGVYSPLHF.

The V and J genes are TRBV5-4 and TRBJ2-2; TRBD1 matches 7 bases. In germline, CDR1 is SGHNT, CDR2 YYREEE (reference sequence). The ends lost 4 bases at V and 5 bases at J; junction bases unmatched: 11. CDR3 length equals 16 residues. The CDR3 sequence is CASSALDRVRTGELFF. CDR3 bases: TGTGCCAGCAGCGCATTAGACAGGGTGAGGACCGGGGAGCTGTTTTTT.

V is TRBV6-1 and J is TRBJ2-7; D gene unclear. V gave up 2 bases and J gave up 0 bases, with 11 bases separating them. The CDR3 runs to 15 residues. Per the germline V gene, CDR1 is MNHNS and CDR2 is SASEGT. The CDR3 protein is CASSESILSSYEQYF. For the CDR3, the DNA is TGTGCCAGCAGTGAATCCATTTTGAGCTCCTACGAGCAGTACTTC.

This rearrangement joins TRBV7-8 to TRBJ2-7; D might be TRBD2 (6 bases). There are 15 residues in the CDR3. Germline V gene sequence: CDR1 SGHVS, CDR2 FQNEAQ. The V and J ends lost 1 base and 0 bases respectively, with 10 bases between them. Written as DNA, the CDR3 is TGTGCCAGCAGCTTAGACGACGGGAGCTCCTACGAGCAGTACTTC. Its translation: CASSLDDGSSYEQYF.

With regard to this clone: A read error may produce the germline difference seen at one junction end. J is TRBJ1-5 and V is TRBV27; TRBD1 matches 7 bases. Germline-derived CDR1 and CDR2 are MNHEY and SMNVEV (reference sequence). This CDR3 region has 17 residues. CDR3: CASSLYPTGYSNQPQHF. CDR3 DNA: TGTGCCAGCAGCTTATATCCGACAGGGTATAGCAATCAGCCCCAGCATTTT.

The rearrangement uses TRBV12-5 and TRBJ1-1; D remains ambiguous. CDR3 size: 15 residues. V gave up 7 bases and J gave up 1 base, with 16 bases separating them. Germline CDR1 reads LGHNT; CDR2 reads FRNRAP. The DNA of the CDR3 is TGTGCTAGTGCCCCTAACACAGCCCCGAACACTGAAGCTTTCTTT. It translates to CASAPNTAPNTEAFF.

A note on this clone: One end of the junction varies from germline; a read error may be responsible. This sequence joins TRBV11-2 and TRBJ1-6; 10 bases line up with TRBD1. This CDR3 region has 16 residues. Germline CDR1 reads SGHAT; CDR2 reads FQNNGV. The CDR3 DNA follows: TGTGCCAGCAGCGTAGACAGGGGGCTCGATAATTCACCCCTCCACTTT. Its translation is CASSVDRGLDNSPLHF.

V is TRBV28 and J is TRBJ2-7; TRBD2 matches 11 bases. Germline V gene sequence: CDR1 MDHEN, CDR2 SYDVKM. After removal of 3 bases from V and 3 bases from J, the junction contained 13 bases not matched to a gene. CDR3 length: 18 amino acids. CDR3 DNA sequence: TGTGCCAGCAGTTTCTGGCTAGCGGGAGGCATCGATAACTACGAGCAGTACTTC. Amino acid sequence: CASSFWLAGGIDNYEQYF.

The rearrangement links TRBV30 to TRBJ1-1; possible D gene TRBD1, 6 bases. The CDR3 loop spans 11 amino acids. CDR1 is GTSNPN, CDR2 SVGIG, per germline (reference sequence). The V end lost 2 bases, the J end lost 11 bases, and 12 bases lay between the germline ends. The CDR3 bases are TGTGCCTGGAGTACAGGGTTATGGGCTTTCTTT. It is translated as CAWSTGLWAFF.

CDR3 amino acids: CASSFQGSNSPLHF. The CDR3 bases are TGTGCCAGCAGCTTTCAGGGGAGTAATTCACCCCTCCACTTT. The chain combines TRBV5-4 with TRBJ1-6; maybe TRBD1 (6 bases). The CDR3 covers 14 residues. Germline CDR1 SGHNT, CDR2 YYREEE (reference sequence). V was pared by 2 bases and J by 6 bases, with 9 bases between.

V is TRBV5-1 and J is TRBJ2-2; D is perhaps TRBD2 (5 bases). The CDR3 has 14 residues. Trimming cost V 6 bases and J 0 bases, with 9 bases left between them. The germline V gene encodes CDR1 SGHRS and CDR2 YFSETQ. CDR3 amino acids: CASTEGANTGELFF. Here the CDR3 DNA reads TGCGCCAGCACCGAGGGAGCGAACACCGGGGAGCTGTTTTTT.

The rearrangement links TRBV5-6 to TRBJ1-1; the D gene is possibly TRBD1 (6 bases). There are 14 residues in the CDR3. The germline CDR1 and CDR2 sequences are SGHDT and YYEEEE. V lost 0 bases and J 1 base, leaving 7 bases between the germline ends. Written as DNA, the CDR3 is TGTGCCAGCAGCTTGGGACAGGAGAACACTGAAGCTTTCTTT. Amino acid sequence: CASSLGQENTEAFF.

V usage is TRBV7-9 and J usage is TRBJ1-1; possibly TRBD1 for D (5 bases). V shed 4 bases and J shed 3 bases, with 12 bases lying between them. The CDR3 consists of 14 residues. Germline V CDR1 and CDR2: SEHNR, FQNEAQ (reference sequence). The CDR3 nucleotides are TGTGCCAGCAGCTCCCAGGGTGGATACACTGAAGCTTTCTTT. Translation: CASSSQGGYTEAFF.